The present entry profiles one T cell receptor (beta chain) with its context. Trimming left V 5 bases short and J 4 bases short, with 15 bases between. This CDR3 comprises 14 residues. CDR1 and CDR2 (germline): LNHDA, SQIVND (reference sequence). The entry originates in a study of T cell changes during pregnancy in multiple sclerosis. Here immunoSEQ multiplex PCR was the method, and the copy in TCRdb shows in-frame clones only, minus some. The repertoire has around 62,000 clones, roughly nine tenths of them found once; the top ten carry roughly 2.6%. The specimen was peripheral blood, collected in the first trimester of pregnancy. The TCR sequence derives from a female donor with multiple sclerosis, enrolled in a pregnancy study. The chain carries TRBV19 and TRBJ2-7; tentative D call: TRBD1 (6 bases). CDR3 sequence (DNA): TGTGCCAGTAGTGCAATCCCGGACAGTTACGAGCAGTACTTC. Amino acid sequence: CASSAIPDSYEQYF.